This T cell receptor (beta chain) is from a study of OX40 agonist ivuxolimab in advanced cancers. Study summary: Mean age around 60 years, range about 20 to 90; 82.7% male. Antecedent anti-PD-1, anti-PD-L1 or anti-CTLA-4 therapy was permissible, with about 39% having received some. Findings of the study overall: At 0.1-3.0 mg/kg, partial responders had clonal expansion among the lowest observed. The CD4+ and CD8+ T cells in the blood had expanded clonally by week 6 at 0.1 to 3.0 mg/kg.

Assay: immunoSEQ multiplex PCR; the TCRdb copy retains only in-frame clones and omits some. This sample yields about 93,000 clones, of which roughly 92% are seen a single time; 2.6% belongs to the top ten. A note on this clone: Its antigen is still unknown.

Germline CDR1 reads SGDLS; CDR2 reads YYNGEE. Trimming shortened V by 4 bases and J by 5 bases, and 18 bases separated the two germline ends. This CDR3 has 16 amino acids. The sample in question was CD4+ or CD8+ T cells sorted from blood, obtained in a trial of the OX40 agonist ivuxolimab. The clonotype comes from an adult with an advanced solid tumor such as melanoma, head and neck, liver or kidney cancer. The chain combines TRBV9 with TRBJ2-2; D gene uncertain. The CDR3 loop reads CASSNTATSRTGELFF. In nucleotides, the CDR3 is TGTGCCAGCAGCAACACAGCGACCTCGAGAACCGGGGAGCTGTTTTTT.